This T cell receptor (beta chain) is drawn from a study of shared clonotypes between healthy human individuals. The method was immunoSEQ multiplex PCR; TCRdb's version includes in-frame clones alone and lacks a portion of them. The sample has 1,500,000 or so clones, around 97% seen once. Germline CDR1 is SGDLS and CDR2 is YYNGEE. Unmatched junction bases numbered 5, after V lost 3 bases and J lost 3 bases. The length of the CDR3 is 14 residues. The sequencing input was naive CD4+ T cells sorted from blood. Subset in this sample: CD45RA+ positively selected. The gene calls are TRBV9 and TRBJ1-2; 7 nucleotides match TRBD1. The TCR comes from a man in his thirties or forties in good health. The CDR3 DNA reads as TGTGCCAGCAGCGGCTCCGGGACAGACTATGGCTACACCTTC. Its translation is CASSGSGTDYGYTF.